These 26 T cell receptor beta chains came from one sample sequenced in a study of blood T cell repertoires in COVID-19. Using immunoSEQ multiplex PCR, the repertoire was profiled, and TCRdb retains in-frame clones only, with some absent. The sample has 25,000 to 35,000 clones; roughly nine tenths are singletons. Sequencing input: peripheral blood. These receptors were collected from an elderly man with acute or convalescent COVID-19.

The gene calls are TRBV28 and TRBJ1-2, with D unclear. Germline CDR1 is MDHEN and CDR2 is SYDVKM. The CDR3 totals 12 residues. V was clipped by 8 bases and J by 5 bases, with 12 bases between them. DNA of the CDR3: TGTGCCAGCCGTGAGGGCGGTTATGGCTACACCTTC. Protein product: CASREGGYGYTF.

This chain joins TRBV7-2 and TRBJ2-2; 11 bases align to TRBD2. Germline V gene data show CDR1 as SGHTA and CDR2 as FQGNSA. The CDR3 loop spans 16 amino acids. The V segment lost 2 bases and the J segment 5 bases; nucleotides outside the gene matches: 4. CDR3 loop: CASSLNSGGVTGELFF. CDR3 nucleotides: TGTGCCAGCAGCTTAAATAGCGGGGGGGTAACCGGGGAGCTGTTTTTT.

This sequence joins TRBV19 and TRBJ2-2; the D gene is possibly TRBD1 (5 bases). Per the germline V gene, CDR1 is LNHDA and CDR2 is SQIVND (reference sequence). V shed 5 bases and J shed 7 bases, with 14 bases lying between them. This CDR3 spans 14 amino acids. CDR3 bases: TGTGCCAGTAGTCGGACACCAAATAGCGGGGAGCTGTTTTTT. Protein sequence: CASSRTPNSGELFF. Together with reference TRBV19 and TRBJ2-2, the CDR3 gives the full variable domain: DGGITQSPKYLFRKEGQNVTLSCEQNLNHDAMYWYRQDPGQGLRLIYYSQIVNDFQKGDIAEGYSVSREKKESFPLTVTSAQKNPTAFYLCASSRTPNSGELFFGEGSRLTVL.

The chain carries TRBV7-9 and TRBJ1-1; 7 bases line up with TRBD1. V shed 5 bases and J 13 bases; nucleotides not matched to a gene: 16. The CDR3 extends over 14 amino acids. The germline CDR1 and CDR2 sequences are SEHNR and FQNEAQ (reference sequence). DNA for the CDR3: TGTGCCAGCAGCGTAATGGGACAGCGGAGTAGGGTTTTCTTT. It yields the protein CASSVMGQRSRVFF. Full variable domain (rest looked up from reference TRBV7-9 and TRBJ1-1): DTGVSQNPRHKITKRGQNVTFRCDPISEHNRLYWYRQTLGQGPEFLTYFQNEAQLEKSRLLSDRFSAERPKGSFSTLEIQRTEQGDSAMYLCASSVMGQRSRVFFGQGTRLTVV.

V is TRBV5-6 and J is TRBJ1-1; 10 bases are a match to TRBD1. The V gene end was trimmed by 6 bases and the J gene end by 0 bases; junction bases not matched to a gene: 8. CDR3 length: 16 amino acids. CDR1 and CDR2 (germline): SGHDT, YYEEEE. The CDR3 protein is CASIAGTGAVNTEAFF. The CDR3 DNA reads TGTGCCAGCATAGCCGGGACAGGGGCGGTGAACACTGAAGCTTTCTTT.

The rearrangement links TRBV18 to TRBJ2-5; maybe TRBD1 (6 bases). The CDR3 has 14 residues. Deletions cut 6 bases from V and 5 bases from J, with 16 bases between. CDR1 and CDR2 (germline): KGHSH, LQKENI. The CDR3 region has the DNA TGTGCCAGCTCCTCAGGGGCCAGTGTGGAGACCCAGTACTTC. It is translated as CASSSGASVETQYF.

This sequence joins TRBV3-1 (or the pseudogene TRBV3-2) and TRBJ1-5, with 7 bases matching TRBD1. The germline V gene has CDR1 LGHDT and CDR2 YNNKEL (reference sequence). The CDR3 is 17 residues long. Trimming cost V 4 bases and J 6 bases; bases outside gene matches: 15. The CDR3 bases are TGTGCCAGCAGCCCGACGTTGGGACAGCAGGCAGGTCAGCCCCAGCATTTT. Residues: CASSPTLGQQAGQPQHF.

CDR3: CASRVQGYTGELFF. The CDR3 nucleotides are TGTGCCAGTAGGGTTCAGGGTTACACCGGGGAGCTGTTTTTT. The genes are TRBV19 and TRBJ2-2; TRBD1 might be the D (5 bases). The germline V and J ends were trimmed by 6 bases and 3 bases, with 11 bases remaining between them. Germline loops: CDR1 LNHDA, CDR2 SQIVND (reference sequence). There are 14 residues in the CDR3.

The chain links TRBV5-1 to TRBJ1-6, with 8 bases fitting TRBD1. CDR1 is SGHRS and CDR2 is YFSETQ in the germline V gene. Unmatched junction bases numbered 7, after V lost 4 bases and J lost 7 bases. The CDR3 contains 15 residues. CDR3: CASSGTQGGNSPLHF. CDR3 DNA: TGCGCCAGCAGCGGAACACAGGGGGGGAATTCACCCCTCCACTTT. Together with reference TRBV5-1 and TRBJ1-6, the CDR3 gives the full variable domain: KAGVTQTPRYLIKTRGQQVTLSCSPISGHRSVSWYQQTPGQGLQFLFEYFSETQRNKGNFPGRFSGRQFSNSRSEMNVSTLELGDSALYLCASSGTQGGNSPLHFGNGTRLTVT.

This chain connects TRBV2 to TRBJ1-2, with unresolved D. V was pared by 6 bases and J by 4 bases, with 12 bases between. The CDR3 sequence is 13 residues long. CDR1 is SNHLY and CDR2 is FYNNEI in the germline V gene. The CDR3 DNA reads as TGTGCCAGCAGGTCCGAAGTGAGCTATGGCTACACCTTC. Amino acids: CASRSEVSYGYTF.

This chain's CDR3 is CASSSQSASRQETQYF. In DNA form, the CDR3 reads TGTGCCAGCAGCTCCCAATCGGCTAGCCGACAAGAGACCCAGTACTTC. This rearrangement joins TRBV7-2 to TRBJ2-5; tentative D call: TRBD2 (5 bases). The germline V and J ends were trimmed by 4 bases and 2 bases, with 17 bases remaining between them. Germline V CDR1 and CDR2: SGHTA, FQGNSA. CDR3 size: 16 residues.

The rearrangement joins TRBV7-2 to TRBJ2-3, with TRBD2 matching 14 bases. The CDR3 spans 17 residues. The V gene end was trimmed by 5 bases and the J gene end by 7 bases; junction bases not matched to a gene: 11. The germline V gene has CDR1 SGHTA and CDR2 FQGNSA. The CDR3 is CASSPGTSGGPRNTQYF. For the CDR3, the DNA is TGTGCCAGCAGCCCAGGGACTAGCGGGGGACCGCGTAATACGCAGTATTTT.

This sequence joins TRBV24-1 and TRBJ2-3; 13 bases agree with TRBD2. The germline CDR1 and CDR2 sequences are KGHDR and SFDVKD. Trimming at V came to 2 bases and at J to 9 bases, leaving 10 bases not matched to a gene. The CDR3 is made up of 17 amino acids. This CDR3 is CATSDSRTSGGYETQYF. In nucleotides, the CDR3 is TGTGCCACCAGTGATTCCCGGACTAGCGGGGGCTACGAAACGCAGTATTTT.

This chain uses TRBV4-2 with TRBJ2-7; 8 bases fit TRBD2. The length of the CDR3 is 17 residues. Germline CDR1 LGHNA, CDR2 YNFKEQ. The V segment lost 0 bases and the J segment 3 bases; nucleotides outside the gene matches: 10. Here the CDR3 DNA reads TGTGCCAGCAGCCAAGATCCCCCCGGCCGGGGGGGCTACGAGCAGTACTTC. As protein: CASSQDPPGRGGYEQYF.

This chain joins TRBV7-9 and TRBJ2-1; D unresolved. Deletions cut 0 bases from V and 4 bases from J, with 13 bases between. The CDR3 is 16 residues long. Per the germline V gene, CDR1 is SEHNR and CDR2 is FQNEAQ (reference sequence). This chain's CDR3 is CASSLARFGGYNEQFF. In nucleotides, the CDR3 is TGTGCCAGCAGCTTAGCGCGGTTCGGCGGATACAATGAGCAGTTCTTC.

The rearrangement joins TRBV6-5 to TRBJ1-3, with no clear D. This CDR3 contains 14 residues. Trimming removed 2 bases at V and 4 bases at J, with 9 bases between. Germline-derived CDR1 and CDR2 are MNHEY and SVGAGI. CDR3 sequence: CASSYRSQGNTIYF. In DNA, the CDR3 is TGTGCCAGCAGTTACCGCTCACAGGGAAACACCATATATTTT.

The chain employs TRBV6-5 and TRBJ1-5; 9 bases are shared with TRBD1. V shed 6 bases and J 5 bases; nucleotides not matched to a gene: 5. CDR3 length equals 14 residues. From germline, CDR1 is MNHEY and CDR2 SVGAGI. CDR3 bases: TGTGCCAGCAGCCGACAGGGGGTCGATCAGCCCCAGCATTTT. This sequence encodes CASSRQGVDQPQHF.

The V gene is TRBV29-1, the J gene TRBJ1-1; 8 bases are a match to TRBD1. This CDR3 is 12 amino acids long. V shed 5 bases and J 5 bases; nucleotides not matched to a gene: 4. Germline lookup yields CDR1 SQVTM and CDR2 ANQGSEA. The CDR3 nucleotides are TGCAGCGTTAGACAGGGGAGGACTGAAGCTTTCTTT. Its translation: CSVRQGRTEAFF.

The chain links TRBV15 to TRBJ1-5; D ambiguous. The CDR3 has 15 residues. Trimming took off 1 base at V and 4 bases at J, with 11 bases between the two ends. The germline V gene encodes CDR1 LNHNV and CDR2 YYDKDF (reference sequence). The DNA for the CDR3 is TGTGCCACCAGCAGAGGCTTCCGCGGGAATCAGCCCCAGCATTTT. Its translation is CATSRGFRGNQPQHF.

The V call is TRBV29-1, the J call TRBJ1-1, with TRBD1 as a possible D gene (5 bases). The V gene's germline CDR1 is SQVTM and CDR2 ANQGSEA. There are 15 residues in the CDR3. With 3 bases removed from V and 5 bases from J, the gap between germline ends came to 19 bases. CDR3 coding DNA: TGCAGCGTTGACAAAATCCAGGGCCCCCGGACTGAAGCTTTCTTT. It translates to CSVDKIQGPRTEAFF. Together with reference TRBV29-1 and TRBJ1-1, the CDR3 gives the full variable domain: SAVISQKPSRDICQRGTSLTIQCQVDSQVTMMFWYRQQPGQSLTLIATANQGSEATYESGFVIDKFPISRPNLTFSTLTVSNMSPEDSSIYLCSVDKIQGPRTEAFFGQGTRLTVV.

The CDR3 DNA sequence: TGTGCCAGCAGTTGGACAGGGACTCAAGAGACCCAGTACTTC. It specifies CASSWTGTQETQYF. The V gene is TRBV6-5, the J gene TRBJ2-5; 8 bases agree with TRBD1. This CDR3 has 14 residues. Germline CDR1 and CDR2: MNHEY and SVGAGI. V lost 4 bases and J lost 2; bases outside the gene matches: 3.

The rearrangement links TRBV10-1 to TRBJ2-1, with D tentatively TRBD2 (6 bases). The CDR3 extends over 13 amino acids. Trimming left V 5 bases short and J 11 bases short, with 16 bases between. Germline values: CDR1 WNHNN, CDR2 SYGVQD (reference sequence). The CDR3 DNA follows: TGCGCCAGCAGTTTACGCGGGACGGGAAAGCAGTTCTTC. Translation gives CASSLRGTGKQFF.

This clone was detected once. The rearrangement uses TRBV7-9 and TRBJ2-2, with D possibly being TRBD2 (6 bases). The V end lost 5 bases, the J end lost 2 bases, and 15 bases lay between the germline ends. Germline lookup yields CDR1 SEHNR and CDR2 FQNEAQ (reference sequence). The CDR3 is 16 amino acids. The CDR3 DNA reads as TGTGCCAGCAGCCCAAAGCGGGCTATTAACACCGGGGAGCTGTTTTTT. Translating it yields CASSPKRAINTGELFF.

V gene TRBV19 combines with J gene TRBJ2-2; D perhaps matches TRBD1 (6 bases). The CDR3 has 14 amino acids. CDR1 and CDR2 from the germline V gene are LNHDA and SQIVND (reference sequence). Trimming removed 8 bases from V and 1 base from J, with 11 bases in between. DNA for the CDR3: TGTGCCAGTGGCTGGGGACAGAACACCGGGGAGCTGTTTTTT. This codes for CASGWGQNTGELFF.

In its sample, this clone was seen once. This chain connects TRBV24-1 to TRBJ1-4; 7 bases agree with TRBD1. CDR3 length: 19 amino acids. V lost 9 bases, J lost 4 bases, and 22 bases stayed unmatched. CDR1 and CDR2 (germline): KGHDR, SFDVKD. The CDR3 spells CATGQDKVWGKWDNEKLFF. For the CDR3, the DNA is TGTGCCACCGGACAGGACAAGGTTTGGGGTAAGTGGGATAATGAAAAACTGTTTTTT.

The chain combines TRBV6-2 or TRBV6-3 with TRBJ2-1, with D possibly matching TRBD1 (6 bases). With 4 bases removed from V and 1 base from J, the gap between germline ends came to 11 bases. This CDR3 has 15 amino acids. Germline CDR1 MNHEY, CDR2 SVGEGT. This chain's CDR3 is CASSSGTLSYNEQFF. The DNA for the CDR3 is TGTGCCAGCAGTTCCGGGACACTTTCCTACAATGAGCAGTTCTTC.